The 16 T cell receptor beta chains in this list originate from one sample, sequenced in a study of human T cells and chemical hapten exposure listed by TCRdb under 2021. Unfractionated whole blood was collected in Tempus Blood RNA tubes, and total RNA was extracted from that blood. Library generation was performed with 5' RACE. Instrument used: Illumina MiSeq. TCRdb cleaned the public reads at Q25 with fastp, built clones with MiXCR and kept in-frame beta chains. Under each unique CDR3 protein, matching rows form one entry showing the most common genes and DNA. Here the sample has over 70,000 distinct CDR3 sequences; approximately 16% occur a single time. The top ten clones comprise about 6.8% of the sample. Receptors originate from a female donor in good health.

The chain joins TRBV2 to TRBJ2-1; D ambiguous. The V and J ends lost 7 bases and 0 bases respectively, with 16 bases between them. This CDR3 has 16 amino acids. Germline V gene lookup returns CDR1 SNHLY and CDR2 FYNNEI. CDR3 sequence reads: CASILQPSSSYNEQFF. DNA for the CDR3: TGTGCCAGCATTCTCCAACCCTCAAGCTCCTACAATGAGCAGTTCTTC. Variable domain in full (rest from reference TRBV2 and TRBJ2-1): EPEVTQTPSHQVTQMGQEVILRCVPISNHLYFYWYRQILGQKVEFLVSFYNNEISEKSEIFDDQFSVERPDGSNFTLKIRSTKLEDSAMYFCASILQPSSSYNEQFFGPGTRLTVL.

Notes on this clonotype: Given a much more abundant clone one base away, this may be a read error. The chain combines TRBV7-2 with TRBJ2-3; TRBD2 matches 7 bases. This CDR3 has 14 amino acids. CDR1 and CDR2 from the germline V gene are SGHTA and FQGNSA. The CDR3: CASSQQRGTNTQYF. The DNA for the CDR3 is TGTGCCAGCAGCCAGCAGCGGGGCACAAATACGCAGTATTTT.

This clonotype was counted only a few times. The rearrangement joins TRBV11-2 to TRBJ2-7; a possible D gene is TRBD2 (5 bases). Trimming removed 8 bases at V and 5 bases at J, with 13 bases between. The germline V gene encodes CDR1 SGHAT and CDR2 FQNNGV. This CDR3 is 12 amino acids long. The CDR3 sequence is CASSPGLHEQYF. For the CDR3, the DNA is TGTGCCAGCTCACCGGGGTTACACGAGCAGTACTTC.

V usage is TRBV2 and J usage is TRBJ1-5; 8 bases line up with TRBD1. Germline CDR1 SNHLY, CDR2 FYNNEI. This CDR3 is 14 amino acids long. Trimming took 7 bases from V and 5 from J; bases not matched to a gene: 7. CDR3: CASTPTGVDQPQHF. DNA of the CDR3: TGTGCCAGCACCCCGACAGGGGTTGATCAGCCCCAGCATTTT.

Only a few counts were recorded for this clonotype. The rearrangement joins TRBV7-6 to TRBJ2-1, with 8 bases aligning to TRBD2. The CDR3 covers 15 residues. J gave up 8 bases and V 1 base, and 7 bases lay outside the gene matches. Germline CDR1 and CDR2: SGHVS and FNYEAQ. CDR3 residues: CASSLVLPGGDEQFF. The CDR3 coding sequence is TGTGCCAGCAGCTTAGTACTACCGGGAGGGGATGAGCAGTTCTTC. The variable domain in full, completed from reference TRBV7-6 and TRBJ2-1, reads GAGVSQSPRYKVTKRGQDVALRCDPISGHVSLYWYRQALGQGPEFLTYFNYEAQQDKSGLPNDRFSAERPEGSISTLTIQRTEQRDSAMYRCASSLVLPGGDEQFFGPGTRLTVL.

The chain uses TRBV20-1 and TRBJ1-2, with a weak D call TRBD1 (6 bases). In germline, CDR1 is DFQATT, CDR2 SNEGSKA (reference sequence). The CDR3 has 17 amino acids. Trimming removed 5 bases at V and 3 bases at J, with 25 bases between. In DNA form, the CDR3 reads TGCAGTGCTTACTACGGGGGCCGATTCGTAGTAGACTATGGCTACACCTTC. Translation: CSAYYGGRFVVDYGYTF.

The rearrangement joins TRBV29-1 to TRBJ2-1; D gene unclear. Trimming shortened V by 6 bases and J by 8 bases, and 8 bases separated the two germline ends. The germline gives CDR1 SQVTM, CDR2 ANQGSEA. The CDR3 has 10 amino acids. The CDR3 region is CSVMVDEQFF. The CDR3 DNA sequence: TGCAGCGTCATGGTGGATGAGCAGTTCTTC.

The chain uses TRBV7-2 and TRBJ1-3; a possible D gene is TRBD1 (6 bases). The V gene lost 1 base and the J gene lost 1 base, with 14 bases spanning the gap. This CDR3 has 17 amino acids. Per the germline V gene, CDR1 is SGHTA and CDR2 is FQGNSA. CDR3 DNA sequence: TGTGCCAGCAGCTTAGAGTCAACAGGGTGGTCTGGAAACACCATATATTTT. Amino acids: CASSLESTGWSGNTIYF.

This clonotype appeared a few times. The chain recombines TRBV5-4 with TRBJ1-1; perhaps TRBD1 as D (5 bases). The CDR3 has 15 amino acids. Per germline, CDR1 SGHNT and CDR2 YYREEE (reference sequence). V dropped 2 bases and J dropped 0 bases, with 11 bases sitting between them. CDR3 sequence (DNA): TGTGCCAGCAGCTTAACTAGACAGATGAACACTGAAGCTTTCTTT. Translating it yields CASSLTRQMNTEAFF.

The chain combines TRBV7-2 with TRBJ2-3; tentative D call: TRBD1 (5 bases). There are 15 residues in the CDR3. The germline V and J ends were trimmed by 7 bases and 1 base, with 15 bases remaining between them. The V gene's germline CDR1 is SGHTA and CDR2 FQGNSA. The chain's CDR3 is CASTSRVGGTDTQYF. Here the CDR3 DNA reads TGTGCCAGCACGTCCAGGGTAGGGGGCACAGATACGCAGTATTTT.

The table lists this clonotype with a few counts. The chain combines TRBV9 with TRBJ2-3; 7 nucleotides align to TRBD1. Trimming at V came to 2 bases and at J to 1 base, leaving 13 bases not matched to a gene. CDR3 length: 18 amino acids. Germline CDR1 is SGDLS and CDR2 is YYNGEE. CDR3 protein: CASSVRQGVSIGTDTQYF. The CDR3 DNA sequence: TGTGCCAGCAGCGTGAGACAGGGAGTTAGTATCGGCACAGATACGCAGTATTTT. Using reference TRBV9 and TRBJ2-3 for the parts outside the CDR3, the full variable domain is DSGVTQTPKHLITATGQRVTLRCSPRSGDLSVYWYQQSLDQGLQFLIQYYNGEERAKGNILERFSAQQFPDLHSELNLSSLELGDSALYFCASSVRQGVSIGTDTQYFGPGTRLTVL.

V and J are TRBV19 and TRBJ1-5; D is possibly TRBD1 (6 bases). Germline V lookup: CDR1 LNHDA, CDR2 SQIVND (reference sequence). The CDR3 extends over 15 amino acids. The ends were cut back, 6 bases at V and 5 bases at J, with 17 bases in the middle. CDR3 nucleotide sequence: TGTGCCAGTAGGTACGGGGGGGGCTTTGATCAGCCCCAGCATTTT. Amino acid sequence: CASRYGGGFDQPQHF.

V and J are TRBV11-3 and TRBJ2-1; 10 positions agree with TRBD2. This CDR3 is built from 14 residues. V shed 3 bases and J 5 bases; nucleotides not matched to a gene: 1. The germline CDR1 and CDR2 sequences are SGHNT and YENEEA. CDR3: CASSLTSGHNEQFF. CDR3 coding DNA: TGTGCCAGCAGCTTGACTAGCGGGCACAATGAGCAGTTCTTC. The whole variable domain, remainder taken from reference TRBV11-3 and TRBJ2-1, is EAGVVQSPRYKIIEKKQPVAFWCNPISGHNTLYWYLQNLGQGPELLIRYENEEAVDDSQLPKDRFSAERLKGVDSTLKIQPAELGDSAVYLCASSLTSGHNEQFFGPGTRLTVL.

CDR3 sequence (DNA): TGCAGCGTTGACACCGGGAAACGCAATGAGCAGTTCTTC. This encodes CSVDTGKRNEQFF. The J gene is TRBJ2-1, the V gene TRBV29-1, with D perhaps TRBD2 (5 bases). V lost 3 bases, J lost 6 bases, and 12 bases lay in between. CDR1 and CDR2 (germline): SQVTM, ANQGSEA. This CDR3 has 13 residues.

The chain is built from TRBV20-1 and TRBJ1-2; 9 nucleotides match TRBD1. With V trimmed by 3 bases and J by 5 bases, 7 bases remained unmatched. The CDR3 has 14 amino acids. CDR1 is DFQATT and CDR2 is SNEGSKA in the germline V gene (reference sequence). CDR3 amino acids: CSARGDRESYGYTF. CDR3 DNA sequence: TGCAGTGCTAGGGGGGACAGGGAGTCTTATGGCTACACCTTC.

V gene TRBV4-1 combines with J gene TRBJ2-3; a weak D match, TRBD2 (7 bases). This CDR3 contains 17 residues. The V gene lost 0 bases and the J gene lost 2 bases, with 15 bases spanning the gap. Germline V gene sequence: CDR1 MGHRA, CDR2 YSYEKL. The DNA for the CDR3 is TGCGCCAGCAGCCAAGATTGGAGGGGGGGCGTCACAGATACGCAGTATTTT. Its translation: CASSQDWRGGVTDTQYF.